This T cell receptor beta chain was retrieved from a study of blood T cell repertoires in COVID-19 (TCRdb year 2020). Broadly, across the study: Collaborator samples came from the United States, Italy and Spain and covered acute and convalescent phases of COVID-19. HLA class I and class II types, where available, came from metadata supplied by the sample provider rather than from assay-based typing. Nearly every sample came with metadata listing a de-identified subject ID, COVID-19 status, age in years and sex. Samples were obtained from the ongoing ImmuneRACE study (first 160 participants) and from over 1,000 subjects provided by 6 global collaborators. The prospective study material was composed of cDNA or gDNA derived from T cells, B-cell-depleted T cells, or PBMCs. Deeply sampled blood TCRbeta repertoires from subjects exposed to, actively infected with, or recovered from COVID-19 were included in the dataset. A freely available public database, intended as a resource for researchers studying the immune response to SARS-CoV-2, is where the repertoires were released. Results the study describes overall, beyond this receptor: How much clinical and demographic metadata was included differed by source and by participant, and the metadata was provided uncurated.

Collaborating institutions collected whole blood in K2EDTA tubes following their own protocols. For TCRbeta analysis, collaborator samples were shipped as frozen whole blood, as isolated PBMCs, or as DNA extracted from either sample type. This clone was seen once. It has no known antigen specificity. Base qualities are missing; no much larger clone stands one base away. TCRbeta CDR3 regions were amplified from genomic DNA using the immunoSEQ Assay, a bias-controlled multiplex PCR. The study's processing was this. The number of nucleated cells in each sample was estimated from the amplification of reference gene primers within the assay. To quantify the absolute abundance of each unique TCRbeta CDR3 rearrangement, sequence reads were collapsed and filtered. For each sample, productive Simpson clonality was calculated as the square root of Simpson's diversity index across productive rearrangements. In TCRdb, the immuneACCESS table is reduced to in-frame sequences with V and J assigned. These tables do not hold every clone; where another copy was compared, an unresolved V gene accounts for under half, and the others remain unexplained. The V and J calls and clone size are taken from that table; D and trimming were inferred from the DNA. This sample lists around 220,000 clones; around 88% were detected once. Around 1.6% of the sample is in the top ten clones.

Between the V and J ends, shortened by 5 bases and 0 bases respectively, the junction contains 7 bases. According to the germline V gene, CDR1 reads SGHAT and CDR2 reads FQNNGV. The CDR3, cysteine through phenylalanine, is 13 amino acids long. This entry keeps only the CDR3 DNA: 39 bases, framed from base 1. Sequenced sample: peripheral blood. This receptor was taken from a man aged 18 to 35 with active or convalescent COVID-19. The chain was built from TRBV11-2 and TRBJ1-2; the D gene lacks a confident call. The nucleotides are TGTGCCAGCAGCCCCGGAGCTAACTATGGCTACACCTTC. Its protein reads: CASSPGANYGYTF.